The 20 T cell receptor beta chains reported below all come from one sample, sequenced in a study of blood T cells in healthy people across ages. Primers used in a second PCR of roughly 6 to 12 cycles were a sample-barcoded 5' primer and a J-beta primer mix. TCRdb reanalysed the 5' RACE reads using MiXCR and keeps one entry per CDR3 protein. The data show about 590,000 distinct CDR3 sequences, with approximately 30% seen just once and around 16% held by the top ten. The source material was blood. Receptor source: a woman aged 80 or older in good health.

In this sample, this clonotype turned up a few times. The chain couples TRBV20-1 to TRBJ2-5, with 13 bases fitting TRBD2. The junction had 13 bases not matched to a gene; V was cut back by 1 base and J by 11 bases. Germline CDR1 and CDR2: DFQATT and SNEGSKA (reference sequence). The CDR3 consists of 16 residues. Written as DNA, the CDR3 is TGCAGTGCTAGAGGACTAGCGGGGGGCCGCGACAATGAGCAGTACTTC. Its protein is CSARGLAGGRDNEQYF.

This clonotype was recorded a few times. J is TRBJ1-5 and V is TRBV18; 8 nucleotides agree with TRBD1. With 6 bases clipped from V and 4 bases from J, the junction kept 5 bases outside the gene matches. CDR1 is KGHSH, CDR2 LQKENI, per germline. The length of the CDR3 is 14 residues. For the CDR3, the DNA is TGTGCCAGCTCCCAGGGGGCGCAGAATCAGCCCCAGCATTTT. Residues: CASSQGAQNQPQHF.

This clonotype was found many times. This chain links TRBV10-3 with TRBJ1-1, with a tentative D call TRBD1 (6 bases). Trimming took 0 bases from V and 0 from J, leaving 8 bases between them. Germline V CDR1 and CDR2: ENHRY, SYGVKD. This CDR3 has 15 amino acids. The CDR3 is CAISESGGMNTEAFF. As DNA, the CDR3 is TGTGCCATCAGTGAGTCAGGGGGGATGAACACTGAAGCTTTCTTT.

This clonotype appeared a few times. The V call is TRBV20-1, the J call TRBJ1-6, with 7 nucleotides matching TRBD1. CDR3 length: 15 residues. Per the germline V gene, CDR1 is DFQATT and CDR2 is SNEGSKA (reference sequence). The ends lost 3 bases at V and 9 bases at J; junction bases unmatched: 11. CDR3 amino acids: CSARDLQGWSSPLHF. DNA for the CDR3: TGCAGTGCTAGGGACCTACAGGGGTGGAGTTCACCCCTCCACTTT.

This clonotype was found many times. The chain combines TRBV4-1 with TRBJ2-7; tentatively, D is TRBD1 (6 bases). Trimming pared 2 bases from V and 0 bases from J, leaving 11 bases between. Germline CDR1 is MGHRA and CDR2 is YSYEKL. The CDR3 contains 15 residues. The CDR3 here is CASSQKDRNSYEQYF. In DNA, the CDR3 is TGCGCCAGCAGCCAAAAGGACAGAAACTCCTACGAGCAGTACTTC.

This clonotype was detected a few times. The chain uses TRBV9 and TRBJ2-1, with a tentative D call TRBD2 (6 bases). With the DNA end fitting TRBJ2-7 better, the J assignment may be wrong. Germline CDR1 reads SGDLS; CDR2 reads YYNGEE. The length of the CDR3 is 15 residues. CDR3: CASSPLAKSYNEQYF. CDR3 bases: TGTGCCAGCAGCCCTCTAGCGAAATCCTACAATGAGCAGTACTTC.

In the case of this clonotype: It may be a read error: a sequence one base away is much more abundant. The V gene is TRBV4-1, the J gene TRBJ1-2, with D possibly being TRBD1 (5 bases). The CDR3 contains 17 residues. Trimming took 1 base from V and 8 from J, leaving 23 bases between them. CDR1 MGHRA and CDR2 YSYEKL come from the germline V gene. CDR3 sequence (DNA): TGCGCCAGCAGCCAAGGCCCCACTACAGTCGGGGGTGAAGGCTACACCTTC. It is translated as CASSQGPTTVGGEGYTF.

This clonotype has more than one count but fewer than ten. CDR3: CSARDILAEPYEQYF. CDR3 bases: TGCAGTGCTAGAGATATACTAGCGGAACCCTACGAGCAGTACTTC. This chain joins TRBV20-1 and TRBJ2-7; 8 bases fit TRBD2. Germline V CDR1 and CDR2: DFQATT, SNEGSKA (reference sequence). V lost 0 bases to trimming and J lost 2 bases; unmatched junction nucleotides: 6. CDR3 length: 15 residues.

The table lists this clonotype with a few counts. CDR3 DNA: TGTGCCAGCAGTTACTCGATGCGACAGGGGTCTGATGGCTACACCTTC. Its translation is CASSYSMRQGSDGYTF. This sequence joins TRBV6-5 and TRBJ1-2; 8 nucleotides match TRBD1. Germline lookup yields CDR1 MNHEY and CDR2 SVGAGI. CDR3 length: 16 residues. The ends lost 0 bases at V and 6 bases at J; junction bases unmatched: 9.

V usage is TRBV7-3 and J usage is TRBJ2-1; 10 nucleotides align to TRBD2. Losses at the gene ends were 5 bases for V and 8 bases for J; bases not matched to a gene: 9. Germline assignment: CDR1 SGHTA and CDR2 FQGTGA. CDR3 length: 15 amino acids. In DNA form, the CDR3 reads TGTGCCAGCAGCATGACAGCGGGGGGGCAGGATGAGCAGTTCTTC. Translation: CASSMTAGGQDEQFF.

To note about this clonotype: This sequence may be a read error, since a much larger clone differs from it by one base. CDR3 residues: CASSHSGRDIQYF. CDR3 DNA sequence: TGTGCCAGCAGCCATTCAGGGAGGGACATTCAGTACTTC. The V call is TRBV3-1, the J call TRBJ2-4; 7 bases align to TRBD2. Germline V gene lookup returns CDR1 LGHDT and CDR2 YNNKEL (reference sequence). The junction had 4 bases not matched to a gene; V was cut back by 3 bases and J by 8 bases. The CDR3 contains 13 residues.

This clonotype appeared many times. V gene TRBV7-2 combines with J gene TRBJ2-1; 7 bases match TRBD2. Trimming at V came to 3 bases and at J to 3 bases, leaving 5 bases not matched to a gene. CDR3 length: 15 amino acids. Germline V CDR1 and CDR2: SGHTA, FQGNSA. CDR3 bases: TGTGCCAGCAGCTTGGGAGGGCTCAACTACAATGAGCAGTTCTTC. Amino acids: CASSLGGLNYNEQFF.

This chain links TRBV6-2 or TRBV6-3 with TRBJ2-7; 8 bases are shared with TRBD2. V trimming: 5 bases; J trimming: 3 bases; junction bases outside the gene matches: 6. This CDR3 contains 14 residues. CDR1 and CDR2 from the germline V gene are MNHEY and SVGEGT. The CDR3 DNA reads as TGTGCCAGCAGTAAAGTAGCGGGGCTCTACGAGCAGTACTTC. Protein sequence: CASSKVAGLYEQYF.

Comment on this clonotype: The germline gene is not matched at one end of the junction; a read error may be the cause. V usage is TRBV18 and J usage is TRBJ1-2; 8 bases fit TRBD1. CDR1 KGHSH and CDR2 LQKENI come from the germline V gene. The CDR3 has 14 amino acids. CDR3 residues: CVSSRRGRDYGYTF. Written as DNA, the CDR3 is TGTGTCAGCTCACGCAGGGGGCGAGACTATGGCTACACCTTC.

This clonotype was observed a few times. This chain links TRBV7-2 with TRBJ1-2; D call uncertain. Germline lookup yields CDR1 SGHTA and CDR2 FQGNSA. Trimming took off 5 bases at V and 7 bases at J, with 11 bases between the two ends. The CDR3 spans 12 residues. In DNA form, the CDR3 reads TGTGCCAGCAGCCTCAGCCACAGTGGCTACACCTTC. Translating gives CASSLSHSGYTF.

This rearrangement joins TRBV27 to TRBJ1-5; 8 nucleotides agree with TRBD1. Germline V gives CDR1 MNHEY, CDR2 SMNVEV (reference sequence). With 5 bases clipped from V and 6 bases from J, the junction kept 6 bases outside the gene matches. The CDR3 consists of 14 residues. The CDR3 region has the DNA TGTGCCAGCAGTCCGGACAGGGCCCGTCAGCCCCAGCATTTT. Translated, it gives CASSPDRARQPQHF.

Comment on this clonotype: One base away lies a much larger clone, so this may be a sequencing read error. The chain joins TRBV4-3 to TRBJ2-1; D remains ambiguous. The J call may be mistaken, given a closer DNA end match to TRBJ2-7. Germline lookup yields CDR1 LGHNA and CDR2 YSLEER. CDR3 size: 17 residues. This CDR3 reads CASSQDLVGSSYNEQYF. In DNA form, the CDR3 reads TGCGCCAGCAGCCAAGATCTAGTTGGCTCCTCCTACAATGAGCAGTACTTC.

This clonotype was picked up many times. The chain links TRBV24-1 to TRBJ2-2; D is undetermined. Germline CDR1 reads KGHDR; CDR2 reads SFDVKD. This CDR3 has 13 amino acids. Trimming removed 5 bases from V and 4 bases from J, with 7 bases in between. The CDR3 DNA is TGTGCCACCAGTGGCCGAGGCACCGGGGAGCTGTTTTTT. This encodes CATSGRGTGELFF.

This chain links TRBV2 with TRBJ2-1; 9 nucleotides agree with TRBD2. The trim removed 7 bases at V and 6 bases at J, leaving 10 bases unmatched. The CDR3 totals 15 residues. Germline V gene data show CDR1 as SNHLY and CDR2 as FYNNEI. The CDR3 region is CASTVAGEKFNEQFF. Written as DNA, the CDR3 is TGTGCCAGCACGGTAGCGGGAGAAAAATTCAATGAGCAGTTCTTC.

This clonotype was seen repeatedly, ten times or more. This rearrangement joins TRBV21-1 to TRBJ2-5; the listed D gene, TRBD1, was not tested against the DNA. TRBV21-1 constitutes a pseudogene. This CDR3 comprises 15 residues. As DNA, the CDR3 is TGTGCCAGCAGCAAAACAGGGGGCGAGGGAGAGACCCAGTACTTC. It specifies CASSKTGGEGETQYF.